This TCR beta chain was identified during a study of Graves' ophthalmopathy and Graves' hyperthyroidism. This clonotype was found many times. Its antigen remains unknown. The CDR3 loop spans 12 amino acids. V was pared by 8 bases and J by 6 bases, with 10 bases between. Moderate-to-severe activity, CAS ≥3, NOSPECS ≥4 and duration under 3 months were recorded for donors with ophthalmopathy. Exclusion applied to patients with other autoimmune diseases, uncontrolled infections, pregnancy or lactation. PBMCs were obtained from 9.5 to 10 ml of fresh peripheral blood. RNA served as the template for amplifying TCR beta CDR3 regions. After a first-round RT-PCR with HTBI primers, a second-round multiplex PCR was run. TCRdb reanalysed the multiplex PCR reads using MiXCR and keeps one entry per CDR3 protein. The sample lists 200,000 to 250,000 distinct CDR3 sequences; 20% to 25% were seen once. Study-wide results and caveats: Thyroid clonotypes that were expanded above 0.001 frequency mostly also appeared in blood.

The sample comprised peripheral blood. The sequence was obtained from a woman aged 45-65 years with Graves' ophthalmopathy. This chain joins TRBV12-3 or TRBV12-4 and TRBJ2-2, with D perhaps TRBD1 (6 bases). The DNA of the CDR3 is TGTGCCAGCTCCCAGGGGCCCGGGGAGCTGTTTTTT. Translated, it gives CASSQGPGELFF.